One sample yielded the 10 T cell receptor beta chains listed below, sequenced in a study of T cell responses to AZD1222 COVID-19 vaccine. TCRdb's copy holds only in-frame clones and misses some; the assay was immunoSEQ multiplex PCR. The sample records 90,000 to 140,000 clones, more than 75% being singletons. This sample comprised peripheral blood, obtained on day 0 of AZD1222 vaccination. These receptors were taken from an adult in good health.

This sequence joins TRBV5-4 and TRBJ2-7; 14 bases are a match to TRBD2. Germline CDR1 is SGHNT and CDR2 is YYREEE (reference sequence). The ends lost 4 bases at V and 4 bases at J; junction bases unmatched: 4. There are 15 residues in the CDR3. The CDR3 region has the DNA TGTGCCAGCAGCCTCGGGACTAGCGGGAGTTACGAGCAGTACTTC. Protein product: CASSLGTSGSYEQYF.

The CDR3 DNA sequence: TGCGCCAGCAGCTTAGTCGCAGGTCCCACTGAAGCTTTCTTT. Translated, it gives CASSLVAGPTEAFF. V gene TRBV5-1 combines with J gene TRBJ1-1; no reliable D call. V was cut by 2 bases and J by 4 bases, with 12 bases left in between. Germline V gives CDR1 SGHRS, CDR2 YFSETQ. The CDR3 spans 14 residues.

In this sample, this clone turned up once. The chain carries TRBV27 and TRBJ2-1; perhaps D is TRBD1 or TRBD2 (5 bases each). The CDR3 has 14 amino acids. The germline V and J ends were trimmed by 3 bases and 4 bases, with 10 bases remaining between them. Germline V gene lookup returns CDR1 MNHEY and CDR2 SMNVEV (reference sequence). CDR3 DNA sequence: TGTGCCAGCAGTTTGGCAGGGACGTACAATGAGCAGTTCTTC. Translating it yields CASSLAGTYNEQFF.

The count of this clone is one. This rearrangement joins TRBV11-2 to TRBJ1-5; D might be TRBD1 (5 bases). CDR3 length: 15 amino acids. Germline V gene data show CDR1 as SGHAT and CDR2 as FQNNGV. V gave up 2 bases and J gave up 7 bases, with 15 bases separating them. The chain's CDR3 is CASSLSGDQGQPQHF. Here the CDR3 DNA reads TGTGCCAGCAGCTTAAGCGGGGACCAGGGACAGCCCCAGCATTTT.

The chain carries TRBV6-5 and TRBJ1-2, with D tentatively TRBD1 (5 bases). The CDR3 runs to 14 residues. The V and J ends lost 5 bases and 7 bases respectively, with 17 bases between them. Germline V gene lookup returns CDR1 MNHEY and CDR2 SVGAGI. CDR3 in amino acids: CASSHLQALPGYTF. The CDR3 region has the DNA TGTGCCAGCAGTCATCTACAGGCGCTTCCTGGCTACACCTTC.

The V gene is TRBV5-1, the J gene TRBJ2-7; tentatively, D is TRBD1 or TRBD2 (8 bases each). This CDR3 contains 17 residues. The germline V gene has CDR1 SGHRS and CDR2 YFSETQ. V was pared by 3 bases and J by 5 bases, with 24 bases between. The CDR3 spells CASSWGQGAGGRNEQYF. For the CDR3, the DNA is TGCGCCAGCAGCTGGGGGCAGGGGGCGGGAGGAAGGAACGAGCAGTACTTC.

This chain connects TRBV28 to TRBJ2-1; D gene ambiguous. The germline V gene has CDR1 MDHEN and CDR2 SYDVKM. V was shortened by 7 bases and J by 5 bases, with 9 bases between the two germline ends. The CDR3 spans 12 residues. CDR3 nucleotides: TGTGCCAGCAATTTCCCCCACAATGAGCAGTTCTTC. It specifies CASNFPHNEQFF.

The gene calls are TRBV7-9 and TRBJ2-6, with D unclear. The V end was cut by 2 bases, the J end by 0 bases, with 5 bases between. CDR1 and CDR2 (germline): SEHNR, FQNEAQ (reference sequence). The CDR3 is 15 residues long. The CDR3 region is CASSLFHSGANVLTF. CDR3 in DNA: TGTGCCAGCAGCTTATTCCACTCTGGGGCCAACGTCCTGACTTTC.

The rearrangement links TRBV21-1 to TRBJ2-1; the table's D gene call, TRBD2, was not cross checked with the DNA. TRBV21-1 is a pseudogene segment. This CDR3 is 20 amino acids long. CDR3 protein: CASRRGRTSGRPSSYNEQFF. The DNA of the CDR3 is TGTGCCAGCAGGCGGGGGAGGACTAGCGGGAGGCCAAGCTCCTACAATGAGCAGTTCTTC.

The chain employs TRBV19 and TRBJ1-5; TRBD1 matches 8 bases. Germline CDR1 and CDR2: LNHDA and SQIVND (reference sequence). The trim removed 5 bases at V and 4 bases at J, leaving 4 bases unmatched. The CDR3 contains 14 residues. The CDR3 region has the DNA TGTGCCAGTAGTGTGACAGGGGTTAATCAGCCCCAGCATTTT. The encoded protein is CASSVTGVNQPQHF.